The present TCR beta chain was sequenced within a study of shared clonotypes between healthy human individuals. Study-wide background: Donor ages ranged 18 to 49 years: a couple of women, a few men. Regarding the study as a whole: How much donors shared clonotypes was expected to be affected by sequencing depth.

Germline assignment: CDR1 SEHNR and CDR2 FQNEAQ (reference sequence). There are 14 residues in the CDR3. Trimming took 0 bases from V and 6 from J, leaving 11 bases between them. On this clone: Its antigen remains unknown.

Several immunoSEQ plates received, in even portions, the genomic DNA of each subset. Replicate PCRs run on sorted subsets employed approximately 0.2 ug DNA, about 27,000 T cell genomes. Produced via immunoSEQ multiplex PCR; TCRdb's table is partial and in-frame only. The sample consists of about 2.2 million clones, over 85% of them appearing once. Naive CD8 cells lacked CD45RO, underwent positive selection for CCR7 and left out terminally differentiated effector memory CD45RA+ cells. Input material: naive CD8+ T cells from PBMCs. The clonotype originates from a man younger than 35 in good health. Some clones in this sample may be carry-over from other donors' samples. The genes are TRBV7-9 and TRBJ1-1; the D gene is possibly TRBD1 (5 bases). In nucleotides, the CDR3 is TGTGCCAGCAGCTTAGCGTTCAGGGACGCTGAAGCTTTCTTT. This gives the protein CASSLAFRDAEAFF.